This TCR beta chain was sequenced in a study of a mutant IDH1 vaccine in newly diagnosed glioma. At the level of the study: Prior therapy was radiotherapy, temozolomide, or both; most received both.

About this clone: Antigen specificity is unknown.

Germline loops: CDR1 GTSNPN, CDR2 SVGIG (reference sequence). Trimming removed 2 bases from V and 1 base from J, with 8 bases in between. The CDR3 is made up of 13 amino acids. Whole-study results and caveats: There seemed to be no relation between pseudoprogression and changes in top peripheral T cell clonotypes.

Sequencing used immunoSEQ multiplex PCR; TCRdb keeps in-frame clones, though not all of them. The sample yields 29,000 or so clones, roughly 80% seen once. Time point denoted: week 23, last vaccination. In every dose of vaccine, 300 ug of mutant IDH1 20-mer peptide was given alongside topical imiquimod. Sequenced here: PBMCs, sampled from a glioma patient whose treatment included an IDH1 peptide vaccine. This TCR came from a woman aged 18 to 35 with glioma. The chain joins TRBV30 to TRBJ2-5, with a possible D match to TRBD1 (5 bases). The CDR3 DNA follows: TGTGCCTGGAGTTCAGGGTTCCAAGAGACCCAGTACTTC. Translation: CAWSSGFQETQYF.